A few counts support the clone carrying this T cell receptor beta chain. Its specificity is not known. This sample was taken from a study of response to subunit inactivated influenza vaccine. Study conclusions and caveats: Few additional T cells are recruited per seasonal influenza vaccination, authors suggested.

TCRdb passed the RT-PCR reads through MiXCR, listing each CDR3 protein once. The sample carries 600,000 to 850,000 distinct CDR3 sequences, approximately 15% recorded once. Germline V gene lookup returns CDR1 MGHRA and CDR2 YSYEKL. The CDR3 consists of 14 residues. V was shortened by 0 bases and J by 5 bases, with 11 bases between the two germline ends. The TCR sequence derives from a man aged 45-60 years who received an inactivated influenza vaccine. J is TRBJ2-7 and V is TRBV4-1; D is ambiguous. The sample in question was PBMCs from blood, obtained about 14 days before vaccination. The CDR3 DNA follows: TGCGCCAGCAGCCAAGATCCCCCAACAGACGAGCAGTACTTC. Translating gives CASSQDPPTDEQYF.